Detailed here is one T cell receptor beta chain. These data originate in a study of blood T cell repertoires in COVID-19. Whole-study context: PBMCs, B-cell-depleted T cells, or T cells provided the cDNA or gDNA that made up the material.

CDR1 SGHRS and CDR2 YFSETQ come from the germline V gene. The CDR3 is 15 amino acids. V was pared by 4 bases and J by 4 bases, with 5 bases of the junction left unmatched. TCRdb's table, derived via immunoSEQ multiplex PCR, lists solely in-frame clones and lacks some. The data show nearly 200,000 clones, 86% seen once. Source material: peripheral blood. The sequence derives from a woman in her 70s with acute or convalescent COVID-19. This sequence joins TRBV5-1 and TRBJ2-1; 10 bases align to TRBD2. This CDR3 reads CASSTLAGLYNEQFF. The CDR3 DNA follows: TGCGCCAGCAGCACACTAGCGGGGCTTTACAATGAGCAGTTCTTC.